This is a list of T cell receptor beta chains from one sample in a study of spatial heterogeneity in lung cancer. TCRdb re-analysed the 5' RACE reads in MiXCR, keeping a single row per CDR3 protein. The repertoire holds 72,000 or so distinct CDR3 sequences, with roughly 9% as singletons. The sample here was PBMCs, taken at follow-up. Every receptor here comes from a female donor with early-stage non-small cell lung cancer. The CDR3 runs from the conserved cysteine through the conserved F or W. Fields, in order: D gene, J gene, V gene, clone size, CDR3 protein, CDR3 DNA. A D gene is named only where the DNA matches it firmly. Clone size is shown for a subset of rows, as once, few, many or a class of expanded clone.

- | TRBJ1-1 | TRBV7-9 | many | CASSFYGGDTEAFF | TGTGCCAGCAGCTTCTACGGGGGGGACACTGAAGCTTTCTTT
TRBD1 | TRBJ1-1 | TRBV20-1 | many | CSADPWRDRGRREAFF | TGCAGTGCTGACCCATGGAGGGACAGGGGGAGACGTGAAGCTTTCTTT
- | TRBJ2-7 | TRBV28 | many | CASSSYRDEQYF | TGTGCCAGCAGTTCGTACAGGGACGAGCAGTACTTC
TRBD1 | TRBJ1-1 | TRBV19 | - | CASSIDPQGTNTEAFF | TGTGCCAGTAGTATAGATCCACAGGGGACGAACACTGAAGCTTTCTTT
- | TRBJ2-3 | TRBV11-2 | many | CASSLINPTNTDTQYF | TGTGCCAGCAGCTTAATAAACCCAACTAACACAGATACGCAGTATTTT
- | TRBJ2-7 | TRBV20-1 | few | CSASAGTGSYEQYF | TGCAGTGCTAGTGCCGGGACCGGCTCTTACGAGCAGTACTTC
- | TRBJ2-2 | TRBV9 | many | CASSRLIGELFF | TGTGCCAGCAGTCGGCTGATCGGGGAGCTGTTTTTT
TRBD2 | TRBJ2-5 | TRBV6-1 | many | CASSEEGGDWRQETQYF | TGTGCCAGCAGTGAAGAGGGAGGGGATTGGAGACAAGAGACCCAGTACTTC
- | TRBJ2-7 | TRBV5-4 | many | CASAYQFVSYEQYF | TGTGCCAGCGCATACCAGTTCGTTTCCTACGAGCAGTACTTC
- | TRBJ1-6 | TRBV28 | many | CASSLVVGPASNSPLHF | TGTGCCAGCAGTCTCGTGGTGGGGCCCGCTTCTAATTCACCCCTCCACTTT
- | TRBJ2-7 | TRBV7-6 | many | CASSLGREQYF | TGTGCCAGCAGCTTGGGGAGGGAGCAGTACTTC
TRBD2 | TRBJ2-2 | TRBV6-5 | - | CASSPSLAGANGELFF | TGTGCCAGCAGTCCTTCTCTAGCGGGAGCTAACGGGGAGCTGTTTTTT
- | TRBJ2-1 | TRBV7-3 | few | CASSQDYSTDNEQFF | TGTGCCAGCAGTCAGGACTATTCGACAGACAATGAGCAGTTCTTC
- | TRBJ2-3 | TRBV27 | - | CASSSELEVRTDTQYF | TGTGCCAGCAGTAGCGAGTTGGAGGTTCGCACAGATACGCAGTATTTT
- | TRBJ1-4 | TRBV24-1 | many | CATSGPPPSGDMRDEKLFF | TGTGCCACCAGTGGCCCACCGCCTTCCGGGGATATGAGGGATGAAAAACTGTTTTTT
- | TRBJ2-6 | TRBV29-1 | many | CSGRMTGANVLTF | TGCAGCGGGAGGATGACTGGGGCCAACGTCCTGACTTTC